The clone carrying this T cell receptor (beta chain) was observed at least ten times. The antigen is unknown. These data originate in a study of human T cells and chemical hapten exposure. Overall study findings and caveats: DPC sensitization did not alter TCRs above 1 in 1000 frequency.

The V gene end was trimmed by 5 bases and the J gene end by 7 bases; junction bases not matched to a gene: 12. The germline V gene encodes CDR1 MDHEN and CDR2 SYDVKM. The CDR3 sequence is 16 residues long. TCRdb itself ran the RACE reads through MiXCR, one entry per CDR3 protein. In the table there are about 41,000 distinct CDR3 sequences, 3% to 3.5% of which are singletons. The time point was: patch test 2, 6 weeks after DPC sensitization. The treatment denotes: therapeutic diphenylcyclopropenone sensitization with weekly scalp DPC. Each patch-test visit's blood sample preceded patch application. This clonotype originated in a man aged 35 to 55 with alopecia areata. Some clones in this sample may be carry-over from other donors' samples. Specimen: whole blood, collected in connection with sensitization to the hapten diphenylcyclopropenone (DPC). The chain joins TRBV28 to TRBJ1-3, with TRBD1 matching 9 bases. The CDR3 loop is CASSPPTGGQVNTIYF. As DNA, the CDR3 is TGTGCCAGCAGTCCCCCAACAGGGGGCCAGGTCAACACCATATATTTT.